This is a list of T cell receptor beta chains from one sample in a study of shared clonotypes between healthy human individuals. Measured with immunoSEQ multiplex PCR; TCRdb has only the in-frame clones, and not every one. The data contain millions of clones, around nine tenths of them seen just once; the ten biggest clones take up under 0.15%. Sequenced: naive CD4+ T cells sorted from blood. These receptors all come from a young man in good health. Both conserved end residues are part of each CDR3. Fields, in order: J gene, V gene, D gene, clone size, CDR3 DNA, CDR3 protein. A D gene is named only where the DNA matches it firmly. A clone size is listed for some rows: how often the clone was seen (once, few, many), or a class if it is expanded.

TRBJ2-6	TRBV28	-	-	TGTGCCAGCAGTTTATTTCGGAGCGTTTTGGTCTCTGGGGCCAACGTCCTGACTTTC	CASSLFRSVLVSGANVLTF
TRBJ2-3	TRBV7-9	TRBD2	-	TGTGCCAGCAGCTCGGGACTAGTGGTGACAGATACGCAGTATTTT	CASSSGLVVTDTQYF
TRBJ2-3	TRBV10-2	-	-	TGCGCCAGCCGAGGGGTTCTAGTTTCCACAGATACGCAGTATTTT	CASRGVLVSTDTQYF
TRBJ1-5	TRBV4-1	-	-	TGCGCCAGCAGCCAAGATATTGCGGGACACCTCAATCAGCCCCAGCATTTT	CASSQDIAGHLNQPQHF
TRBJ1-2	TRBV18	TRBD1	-	TGTGCCAGCTCACCCATTTTTCCGGGACAGAGTGACTTCTATGGCTACACCTTC	CASSPIFPGQSDFYGYTF
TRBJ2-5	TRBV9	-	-	TGTGCCAGCAGCGTAGATGGAGTTGAGACCCAGTACTTC	CASSVDGVETQYF
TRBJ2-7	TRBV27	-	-	TGTGCCAGCAGCAGTCCAGGGGTCGAGCAGTACTTC	CASSSPGVEQYF
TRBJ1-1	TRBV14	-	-	TGTGCCAGCAGCCAAGATCGGGTGTTGGCTTTCTTT	CASSQDRVLAFF
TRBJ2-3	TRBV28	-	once	TGTGCCAGCAGTTTGGCTGGGGGTGGGCTGGATACGCAGTATTTT	CASSLAGGGLDTQYF
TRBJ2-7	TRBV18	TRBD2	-	TGTGCCAGCTCACCGATAAGACTAGCGGGGGGTTACGAGCAGTACTTC	CASSPIRLAGGYEQYF
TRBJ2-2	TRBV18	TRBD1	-	TGTGCCAGCTCACAAGCCCCTAGGACAGGTCTTGGGTTTTCGAACACCGGGGAGCTGTTTTTT	CASSQAPRTGLGFSNTGELFF
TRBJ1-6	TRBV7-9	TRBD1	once	TGTGCCAGCAGCGACGGACAGGGGGTAGGAAATTCACCCCTCCACTTT	CASSDGQGVGNSPLHF
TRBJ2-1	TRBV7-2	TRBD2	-	TGTGCCAGCAGCTTAGGTCTAGCGGGAGTTTTTGAGCAGTTCTTC	CASSLGLAGVFEQFF
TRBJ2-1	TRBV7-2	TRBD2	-	TGTGCCAGCAGCTCAGCGGGACTAGCCTATGAGCAGTTCTTC	CASSSAGLAYEQFF
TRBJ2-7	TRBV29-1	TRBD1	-	TGCAGCGTAACAGGGGACTACGAGCAGTACTTC	CSVTGDYEQYF
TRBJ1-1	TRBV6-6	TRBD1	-	TGTGCCAGCAGTTTGTCAGGGGGCGAGGACACTGAAGCTTTCTTT	CASSLSGGEDTEAFF
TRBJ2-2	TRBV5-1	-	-	TGCGCCAGCAGCTTAGCCGGGGATAACACCGGGGAGCTGTTTTTT	CASSLAGDNTGELFF
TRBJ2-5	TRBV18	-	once	TGTGCCAGCTCACCAATCAACGGACTAGGGGGATGGGAGACCCAGTACTTC	CASSPINGLGGWETQYF
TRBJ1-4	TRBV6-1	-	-	TGTGCCAGCACCAGAGTCATACAGGTTAATGAAAAACTGTTTTTT	CASTRVIQVNEKLFF
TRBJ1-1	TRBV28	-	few	TGTGCCAGCACCATGAACACTGAAGCTTTCTTT	CASTMNTEAFF
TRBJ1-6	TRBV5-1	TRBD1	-	TGCGCCAGCAGCATCCTAGACAGGGTGAATTCACCCCTCCACTTT	CASSILDRVNSPLHF
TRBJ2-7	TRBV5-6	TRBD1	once	TGTGCCAGCAGCTTGGGGACAGGGGCCTACGAGCAGTACTTC	CASSLGTGAYEQYF
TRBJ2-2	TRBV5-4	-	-	TGTGCCAGCAGGCGGGGCTTCGGGGAGCTGTTTTTT	CASRRGFGELFF
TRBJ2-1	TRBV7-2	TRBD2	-	TGTGCCAGCAGCTTAGCCCTAGCGGGATCGATTGAGCAGTTCTTC	CASSLALAGSIEQFF
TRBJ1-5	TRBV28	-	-	TGTGCCAGCAGTCCACCGGGAGCCGGGCAGGGGTATCAGCCCCAGCATTTT	CASSPPGAGQGYQPQHF